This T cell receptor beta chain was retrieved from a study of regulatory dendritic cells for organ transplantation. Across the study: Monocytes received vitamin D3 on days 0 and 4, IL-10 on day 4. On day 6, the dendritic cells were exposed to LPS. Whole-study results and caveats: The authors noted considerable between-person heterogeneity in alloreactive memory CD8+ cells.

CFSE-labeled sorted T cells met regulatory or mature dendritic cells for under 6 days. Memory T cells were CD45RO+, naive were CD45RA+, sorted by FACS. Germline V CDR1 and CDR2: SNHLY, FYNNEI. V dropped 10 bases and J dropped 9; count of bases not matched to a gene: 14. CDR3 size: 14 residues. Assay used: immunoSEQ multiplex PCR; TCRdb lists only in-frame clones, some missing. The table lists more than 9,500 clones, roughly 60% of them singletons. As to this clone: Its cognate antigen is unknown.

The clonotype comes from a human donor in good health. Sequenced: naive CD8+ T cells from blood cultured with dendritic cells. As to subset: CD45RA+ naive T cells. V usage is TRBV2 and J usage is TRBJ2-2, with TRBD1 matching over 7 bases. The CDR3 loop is CATWTGGSSRELFF. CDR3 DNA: TGTGCCACTTGGACAGGCGGGTCGTCTCGGGAGCTGTTTTTT.